The clone carrying this T cell receptor (beta chain) was recorded once. The CDR3 is 15 amino acids. Germline loops: CDR1 SGHKS, CDR2 YYEKEE (reference sequence). V lost 2 bases, J lost 5 bases, and 9 bases stayed unmatched. The repertoire was sequenced with immunoSEQ multiplex PCR; TCRdb's copy has only in-frame clones and lacks some. The repertoire holds about 38,000 clones, with around four fifths as singletons. This sample was included in a study of blood T cell repertoires in COVID-19. The specimen was peripheral blood. The receptor was isolated from a man aged 45-65 years with active COVID-19. The V gene is TRBV5-5, the J gene TRBJ2-5; TRBD2 matches 7 bases. The CDR3 protein is CASSLESLAWETQYF. CDR3 nucleotides: TGTGCCAGCAGCTTAGAGTCACTAGCGTGGGAGACCCAGTACTTC.